This T cell receptor (beta chain) was sequenced in a study of T-cell reconstitution after alpha-beta-depleted transplantation in children (TCRdb year 2016). Describing the broader study: The study quantitatively tracked T-cell immune reconstitution after TCRalphabeta/CD19-depleted allogeneic hematopoietic cell transplantation in children using TCR repertoire profiling. Overall study outcomes, separate from this receptor: Over subsequent months, a decline in hyperexpanded clone frequencies was noted, and after one year, T-cell counts and TCRbeta diversity were mostly ascribed to newly produced T cells. The apparently early recovery of alphabetaT-cell counts about two months after transplant reportedly depended on only several hundred rapidly expanded clones that came from non-depleted graft cells. In some patients, high TCRbeta diversity at day 60 was attributed to recipient T cells and intrathymic progenitors that had survived conditioning.

Library preparation employed PCR. TCRdb names Illumina HiSeq 2500 as the instrument used. To normalize quantification of the TCRbeta repertoire, the TCR libraries were built with molecular barcoding that relied on unique molecular identifiers. The public reads were quality trimmed at Q25 with fastp and then assembled into clones with MiXCR by TCRdb, keeping productive beta chains. CDR3 protein duplicates are merged, each entry listing the most common genes and DNA. This sample has 400,000 to 450,000 distinct CDR3 sequences in its table, and 43% of those were observed once. Under 35% of the sample goes to the ten largest clones. CDR1 and CDR2 are read off the germline V gene (reference sequence) as GTSNPN and SVGIG. Trimming at the junction amounts to 1 base on V and 2 bases on J, and the germline ends lie 9 bases apart. The CDR3 runs 13 residues from the cysteine to the phenylalanine. CDR3 DNA only is kept here, 39 bases in frame from base 1.

The label giving this sample's treatment or condition can be read as: allogeneic hematopoietic cell transplantation with graft depleted of TCRalphabeta T cells and CD19 B cells. The children who served as transplant recipients had been given grafts of TCRalphabeta/CD19-depleted allogeneic hematopoietic cells. To note about this clonotype: It has no known antigen specificity. No much larger clone is present one base from it, and per-base qualities are unavailable.

The chain joins TRBV30 to TRBJ2-7; no D gene is confidently identified. The specimen comprised PBMCs, sampled before TCRalphabeta/CD19-depleted stem cell transplant. The receptor's source is a girl aged 2 to 9 with aplastic anemia, due to receive a stem cell transplant. The encoded CDR3 is CAWSGGGPYEQYF. The nucleotide sequence reads as follows: TGTGCCTGGAGTGGAGGCGGCCCCTACGAGCAGTACTTC. When the CDR3 is completed using the reference TRBV30 and TRBJ2-7 genes on either side, the full variable domain is SQTIHQWPATLVQPVGSPLSLECTVEGTSNPNLYWYRQAAGRGLQLLFYSVGIGQISSEVPQNLSASRPQDRQFILSSKKLLLSDSGFYLCAWSGGGPYEQYFGPGTRLTVT.